The rows below give T cell receptor beta chains drawn from one sample of a study of blood T cell repertoires in COVID-19. The protocol was immunoSEQ multiplex PCR, while the TCRdb copy is restricted to in-frame clones and leaves out a portion. This repertoire shows about 180,000 clones, around 86% found once; its top ten account for 6% to 8%. The sequencing sample was made of peripheral blood. These receptors all stem from a woman aged 70-85 years with COVID-19, enrolled during active disease. The CDR3 runs from the conserved cysteine through the conserved F or W. A D gene is named only where the DNA matches it firmly. Only part of the rows carry a size: once, few, many, or a class if the clone is expanded.

>TRBJ2-2|TRBV7-2|-|TRBD2
CASSLTGGAGGNTGELFF
TGTGCCAGCAGCTTAACTGGCGGAGCGGGAGGGAACACCGGGGAGCTGTTTTTT
>TRBJ2-3|TRBV5-8|-|TRBD2
CASSLGGLAGVEDTQYF
TGTGCCAGCAGCTTGGGGGGGCTAGCGGGAGTAGAAGATACGCAGTATTTT
>TRBJ1-5|TRBV30|few|TRBD1
CAWSEGAGQPQHF
TGTGCCTGGAGTGAGGGGGCAGGGCAGCCCCAGCATTTT
>TRBJ2-7|TRBV4-3|few|TRBD1
CASSSNMLTGGYEQYF
TGCGCCAGCAGCTCCAATATGTTGACAGGGGGCTACGAGCAGTACTTC
>TRBJ2-1|TRBV3-1/TRBV3-2|-|TRBD2
CASSGTSGQFF
TGTGCCAGCAGTGGGACTAGCGGGCAGTTCTTC
>TRBJ2-2|TRBV7-2|few|-
CASSLIAEVTGELFF
TGTGCCAGCAGCTTAATAGCGGAGGTCACCGGGGAGCTGTTTTTT
>TRBJ2-5|TRBV11-1|-|TRBD2
CASSPREGLRETQYF
TGTGCCAGCAGCCCGCGGGAGGGCCTTAGGGAGACCCAGTACTTC
>TRBJ1-1|TRBV12-3/TRBV12-4|once|TRBD1
CASSPGGTEAFF
TGTGCCAGCAGCCCAGGGGGGACTGAAGCTTTCTTT
>TRBJ2-2|TRBV24-1|-|TRBD2
CATRGKGGDNTGELFF
TGTGCCACCAGGGGAAAGGGAGGGGACAACACCGGGGAGCTGTTTTTT
>TRBJ2-1|TRBV7-2|-|TRBD2
CASSRRGLAGGNEQFF
TGTGCCAGCAGCCGCCGGGGTCTAGCGGGGGGAAATGAGCAGTTCTTC
>TRBJ1-6|TRBV7-8|-|TRBD1
CASSLVSRGRNSPLHF
TGTGCCAGCAGCTTAGTCAGCAGGGGGAGAAATTCACCCCTCCACTTT
>TRBJ2-7|TRBV28|-|-
CASSTTPYEQYF
TGTGCCAGCAGTACGACACCCTACGAGCAGTACTTC
>TRBJ1-1|TRBV2|-|TRBD1
CASTGQGDTEAFF
TGTGCCAGCACAGGACAGGGAGACACTGAAGCTTTCTTT
>TRBJ1-1|TRBV12-3/TRBV12-4|once|-
CASSNRWNTEAFF
TGTGCCAGCAGTAACAGGTGGAACACTGAAGCTTTCTTT
>TRBJ2-3|TRBV28|-|TRBD2
CASRRPGTNADTQYF
TGTGCCAGCAGGAGACCCGGGACTAACGCAGATACGCAGTATTTT
>TRBJ1-1|TRBV3-1/TRBV3-2|-|TRBD1
CASSLRDSSTEAFF
TGTGCCAGCAGCCTTAGGGACAGTAGCACTGAAGCTTTCTTT